This T cell receptor beta chain originates from a study of molecular identifiers for immune sequencing clone quantification. TCRdb re-analysed the PCR reads in MiXCR, keeping a single row per CDR3 protein. The table has under 800,000 distinct CDR3 sequences, roughly 23% seen once. About this clonotype itself: Its antigen is not known.

Libraries used about 18,000 to 1,000,000 sorted naive CD8 T cells and 10%, 30% or 50% RNA input. Sorted naive CD8 T cells were those defined as CD8+CD4-CCR7+CD45RA+. The CDR3 consists of 13 residues. Germline V gene sequence: CDR1 LNHDA, CDR2 SQIVND (reference sequence). Trimming shortened V by 4 bases and J by 14 bases, and 18 bases separated the two germline ends. Study conclusions and caveats: Sharing of a barcode by identical TCR molecules could cause highly expanded clone sizes to be underestimated.

This clonotype originated in a human donor in good health. Some libraries in this study had Jurkat cell RNA spiked in. This chain uses TRBV19 with TRBJ2-1; D not certain. Sample: naive CD8+ T cells from blood, with Jurkat cell RNA spiked in. Subset reported: FACS-sorted CD8+CD4-CCR7+CD45RA+ naive T cells. The CDR3 is CASSTQATREEFF. CDR3 DNA: TGTGCCAGTAGTACCCAAGCTACGAGAGAAGAGTTCTTC.